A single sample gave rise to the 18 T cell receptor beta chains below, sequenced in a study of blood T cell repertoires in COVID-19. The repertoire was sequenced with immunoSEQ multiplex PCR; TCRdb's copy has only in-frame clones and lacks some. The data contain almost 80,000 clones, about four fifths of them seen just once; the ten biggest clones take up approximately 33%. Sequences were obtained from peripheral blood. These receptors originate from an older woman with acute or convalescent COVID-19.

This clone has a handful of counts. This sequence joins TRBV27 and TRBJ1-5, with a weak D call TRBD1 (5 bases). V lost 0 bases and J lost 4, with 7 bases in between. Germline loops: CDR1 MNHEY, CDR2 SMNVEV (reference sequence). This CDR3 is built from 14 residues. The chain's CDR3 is CASSLSRTNQPQHF. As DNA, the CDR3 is TGTGCCAGCAGTTTATCCCGGACAAATCAGCCCCAGCATTTT.

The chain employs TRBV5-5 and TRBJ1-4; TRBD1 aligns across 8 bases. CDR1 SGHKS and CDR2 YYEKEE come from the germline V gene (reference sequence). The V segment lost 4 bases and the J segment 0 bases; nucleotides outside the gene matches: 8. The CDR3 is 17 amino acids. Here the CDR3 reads CASSQGQVPATNEKLFF. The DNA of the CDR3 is TGTGCCAGCAGCCAGGGACAGGTCCCCGCAACTAATGAAAAACTGTTTTTT.

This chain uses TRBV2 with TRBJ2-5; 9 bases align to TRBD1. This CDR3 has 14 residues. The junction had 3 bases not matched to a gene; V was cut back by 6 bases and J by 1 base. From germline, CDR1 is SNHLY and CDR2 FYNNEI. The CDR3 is CASRADRGQETQYF. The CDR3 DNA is TGTGCCAGCAGGGCGGACAGGGGCCAAGAGACCCAGTACTTC.

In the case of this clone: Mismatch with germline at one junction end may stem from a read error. CDR3 in amino acids: CSASPGQLPVLLF. In DNA, the CDR3 is TGCAGTGCTAGTCCGGGACAACTACCCGTCCTACTTTTT. V gene TRBV20-1 combines with J gene TRBJ1-4; the D gene is possibly TRBD1 (6 bases). The CDR3 has 13 residues. CDR1 is DFQATT, CDR2 SNEGSKA, per germline (reference sequence).

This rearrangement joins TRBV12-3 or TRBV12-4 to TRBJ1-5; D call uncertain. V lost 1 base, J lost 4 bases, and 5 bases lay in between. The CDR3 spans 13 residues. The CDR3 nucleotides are TGTGCCAGCAGTTTAGGGGAGAATCAGCCCCAGCATTTT. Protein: CASSLGENQPQHF.

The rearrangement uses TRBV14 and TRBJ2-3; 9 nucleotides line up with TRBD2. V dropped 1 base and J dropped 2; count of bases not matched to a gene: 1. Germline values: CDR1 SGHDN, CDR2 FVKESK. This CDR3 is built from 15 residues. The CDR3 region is CASSQGLAVTDTQYF. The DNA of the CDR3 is TGTGCCAGCAGCCAAGGACTAGCGGTCACAGATACGCAGTATTTT.

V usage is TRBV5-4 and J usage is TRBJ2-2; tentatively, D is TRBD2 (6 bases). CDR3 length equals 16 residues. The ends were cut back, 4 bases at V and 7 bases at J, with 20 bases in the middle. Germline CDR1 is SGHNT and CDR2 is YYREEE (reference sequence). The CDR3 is CASSAGRPDRYGELFF. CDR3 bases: TGTGCCAGCAGCGCGGGACGTCCAGATCGTTACGGGGAGCTGTTTTTT.

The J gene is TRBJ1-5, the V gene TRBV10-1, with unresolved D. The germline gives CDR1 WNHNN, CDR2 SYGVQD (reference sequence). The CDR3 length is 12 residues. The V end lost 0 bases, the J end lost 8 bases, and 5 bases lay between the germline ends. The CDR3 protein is CASSESRKPQHF. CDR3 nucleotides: TGCGCCAGCAGTGAGTCGAGGAAGCCCCAGCATTTT.

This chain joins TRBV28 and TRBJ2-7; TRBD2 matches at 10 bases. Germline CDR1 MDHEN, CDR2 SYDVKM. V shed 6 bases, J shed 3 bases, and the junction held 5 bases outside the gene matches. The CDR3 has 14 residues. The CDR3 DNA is TGTGCCAGCAGCAAGACTAGCGGGCTCTACGAGCAGTACTTC. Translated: CASSKTSGLYEQYF.

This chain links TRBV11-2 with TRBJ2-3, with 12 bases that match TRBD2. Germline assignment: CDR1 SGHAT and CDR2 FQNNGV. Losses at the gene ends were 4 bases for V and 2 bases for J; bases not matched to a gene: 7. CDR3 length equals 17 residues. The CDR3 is CASSWRLAGENTDTQYF. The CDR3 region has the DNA TGTGCCAGCAGCTGGAGACTAGCGGGAGAGAACACAGATACGCAGTATTTT. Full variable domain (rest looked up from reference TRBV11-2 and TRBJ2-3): EAGVAQSPRYKIIEKRQSVAFWCNPISGHATLYWYQQILGQGPKLLIQFQNNGVVDDSQLPKDRFSAERLKGVDSTLKIQPAKLEDSAVYLCASSWRLAGENTDTQYFGPGTRLTVL.

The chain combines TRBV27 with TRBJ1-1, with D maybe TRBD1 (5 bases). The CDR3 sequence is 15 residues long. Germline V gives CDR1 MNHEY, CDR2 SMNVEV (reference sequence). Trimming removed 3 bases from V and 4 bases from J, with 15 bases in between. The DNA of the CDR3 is TGTGCCAGCAGTTTCGGCAGGGCCCGAGGCACTGAAGCTTTCTTT. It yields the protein CASSFGRARGTEAFF.

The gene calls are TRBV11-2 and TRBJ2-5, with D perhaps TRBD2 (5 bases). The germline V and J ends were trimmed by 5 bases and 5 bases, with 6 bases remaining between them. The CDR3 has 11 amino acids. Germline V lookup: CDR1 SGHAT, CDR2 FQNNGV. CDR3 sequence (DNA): TGTGCCAGCAGCCCGGGGGAGACCCAGTACTTC. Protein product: CASSPGETQYF.

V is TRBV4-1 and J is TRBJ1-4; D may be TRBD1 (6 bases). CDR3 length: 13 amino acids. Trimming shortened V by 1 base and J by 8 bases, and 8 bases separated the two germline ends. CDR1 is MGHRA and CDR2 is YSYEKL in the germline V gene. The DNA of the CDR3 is TGCGCCAGCAGCCAAGTAGGGGGAGAAAAACTGTTTTTT. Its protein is CASSQVGGEKLFF.

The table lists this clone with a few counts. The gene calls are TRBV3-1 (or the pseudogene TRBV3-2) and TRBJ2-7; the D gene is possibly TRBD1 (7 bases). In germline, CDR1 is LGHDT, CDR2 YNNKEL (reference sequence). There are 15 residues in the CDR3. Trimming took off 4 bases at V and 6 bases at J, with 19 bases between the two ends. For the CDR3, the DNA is TGTGCCAGCAGCCCATTCTCGGCAGGGGGAGGCGAGCAGTACTTC. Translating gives CASSPFSAGGGEQYF.

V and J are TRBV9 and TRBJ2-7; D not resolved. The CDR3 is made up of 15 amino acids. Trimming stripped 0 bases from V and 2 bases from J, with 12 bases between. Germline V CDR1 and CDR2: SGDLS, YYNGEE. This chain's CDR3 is CASSVGGTAAYEQYF. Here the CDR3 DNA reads TGTGCCAGCAGCGTAGGAGGTACTGCCGCCTACGAGCAGTACTTC.

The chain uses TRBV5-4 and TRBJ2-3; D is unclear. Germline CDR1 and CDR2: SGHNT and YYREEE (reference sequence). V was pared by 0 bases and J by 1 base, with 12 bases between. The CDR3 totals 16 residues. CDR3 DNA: TGTGCCAGCAGCTTGGGCGGAGCTCGGGGCACAGATACGCAGTATTTT. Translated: CASSLGGARGTDTQYF.

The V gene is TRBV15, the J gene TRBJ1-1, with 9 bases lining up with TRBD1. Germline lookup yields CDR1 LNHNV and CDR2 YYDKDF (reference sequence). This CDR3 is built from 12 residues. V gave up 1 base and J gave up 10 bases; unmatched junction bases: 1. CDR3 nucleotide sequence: TGTGCCACCAGCAGAGTACAGGGGGCAGCTTTCTTT. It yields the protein CATSRVQGAAFF. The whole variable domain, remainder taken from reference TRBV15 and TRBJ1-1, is DAMVIQNPRYQVTQFGKPVTLSCSQTLNHNVMYWYQQKSSQAPKLLFHYYDKDFNNEADTPDNFQSRRPNTSFCFLDIRSPGLGDTAMYLCATSRVQGAAFFGQGTRLTVV.

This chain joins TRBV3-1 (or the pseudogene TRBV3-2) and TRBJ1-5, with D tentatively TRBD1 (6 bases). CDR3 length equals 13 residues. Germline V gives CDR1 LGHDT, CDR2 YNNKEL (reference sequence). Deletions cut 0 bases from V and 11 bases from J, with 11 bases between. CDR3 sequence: CASSQDRGSSQHF. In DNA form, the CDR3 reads TGTGCCAGCAGCCAAGACAGGGGTAGCTCCCAGCATTTT.